The rows below give T cell receptor beta chains drawn from one sample of a study of cytomegalovirus exposure and HLA in healthy donors. Sequencing used immunoSEQ multiplex PCR; TCRdb keeps in-frame clones, though not all of them. The sample features around 50,000 clones, with 2.1% in its top ten. The sequenced material came from PBMCs. Receptors were obtained from a woman aged 40 to 50 in good health and CMV-seronegative. Each CDR3 is given with its conserved first and last residue. Fields, in order: V gene, J gene, D gene, CDR3 DNA, CDR3 protein. The D gene is left open where the match is weak.

TRBV29-1	TRBJ2-7	TRBD1	TGCAGCGTAGTCGGACAGGTCTACGAGCAGTACTTC	CSVVGQVYEQYF
TRBV5-1	TRBJ2-5	.	TGCGCCAGCAGCTTAACAGGGAACCAAGAGACCCAGTACTTC	CASSLTGNQETQYF
TRBV5-4	TRBJ2-1	TRBD1	TGTGCCAGCAGCGCACCAGGGGGCGACAATGAGCAGTTCTTC	CASSAPGGDNEQFF
TRBV2	TRBJ1-4	.	TGTGCCAGCAGTGAAGTGGGGGGGGCGGTTAATGAAAAACTGTTTTTT	CASSEVGGAVNEKLFF
TRBV4-1	TRBJ1-2	.	TGCGCCAGCAGCCCCCGGACCGGTAAGCGGAACTATGGCTACACCTTC	CASSPRTGKRNYGYTF
TRBV18	TRBJ2-7	TRBD1	TGTGCCAGCTCACGGGACAGAAACTCCTACGAGCAGTACTTC	CASSRDRNSYEQYF
TRBV6-5	TRBJ1-2	.	TGTGCCAGCAGTTACGGACAGAACTATGGCTACACCTTC	CASSYGQNYGYTF
TRBV9	TRBJ1-1	.	TGTGCCAGCAGCGTAGATCCGGGGGTCACGGATACTGAAGCTTTCTTT	CASSVDPGVTDTEAFF
TRBV18	TRBJ2-7	TRBD1	TGTGCCAGCTCACACGGACAGGGAAGGTCCTACGAGCAGTACTTC	CASSHGQGRSYEQYF
TRBV15	TRBJ2-5	TRBD2	TGTGCCACCAGCTCTTGGACTAGCCCCAGTGGAGAGACCCAGTACTTC	CATSSWTSPSGETQYF
TRBV19	TRBJ1-2	TRBD1	TGTGCCAGTAGTCGACGACAGGGTCTTGGCTATGGCTACACCTTC	CASSRRQGLGYGYTF
TRBV5-1	TRBJ2-5	.	TGCGCCAGCAGGGGGGGAGGAGAGACCCAGTACTTC	CASRGGGETQYF
TRBV5-1	TRBJ2-3	TRBD2	TGCGCCAGCAGCTCAGCGGGGGGCACAGATACGCAGTATTTT	CASSSAGGTDTQYF
TRBV11-3	TRBJ1-3	.	TGTGCCAGCAGTGAGGAGCGGGACACCATATATTTT	CASSEERDTIYF
TRBV29-1	TRBJ1-1	TRBD1	TGCAGCGTGCAACAGGGGGATGGCACTGAAGCTTTCTTT	CSVQQGDGTEAFF
TRBV18	TRBJ1-1	.	TGTGCCAGCTCACCCCCAACCGGCACTGAAGCTTTCTTT	CASSPPTGTEAFF
TRBV4-2	TRBJ2-3	.	TGTGCCAGCAGCCAAACCCGAGCGAGGGAAACAGATAAGCAGTATTTT	CASSQTRARETDKQYF
TRBV5-4	TRBJ1-1	TRBD1	TGTGCCAGCAGCACCGCCGGCAGGGGGCGGACTGAAGCTTTCTTT	CASSTAGRGRTEAFF
TRBV5-1	TRBJ2-5	.	TGCGCCAGCAGCTTGTGGGCAGTTGAGACCCAGTACTTC	CASSLWAVETQYF
TRBV5-1	TRBJ1-4	TRBD1	TGCGCCAGCAGCTTAATTCAGGGACAGGAGGATGAAAAACTGTTTTTT	CASSLIQGQEDEKLFF
TRBV4-2	TRBJ1-1	.	TGTGCCAGCAGCCAAGATCTGATTGGCCCTTTGGCTGAAGCTTTCTTT	CASSQDLIGPLAEAFF
TRBV6-1	TRBJ1-2	TRBD1	TGTGCCAGCACCATTCGGACAGGGTTCGGCGGCTACACCTTC	CASTIRTGFGGYTF
TRBV4-2	TRBJ1-6	.	TGTGCCAGCAGCCAAGATCTTTTCCGGAATTCACCCCTCCACTTT	CASSQDLFRNSPLHF
TRBV2	TRBJ2-2	TRBD2	TGTGCCAGCAGTGTTGTTAGCGGGGGACACACCGGGGAGCTGTTTTTT	CASSVVSGGHTGELFF
TRBV19	TRBJ2-5	.	TGTGCCAGTAGCACCGGGAACATCGAGAACCAGTACTTC	CASSTGNIENQYF
TRBV28	TRBJ1-2	.	TGTGCCAGCAGTCCTAGGACTCTCTATGGCTACACCTTC	CASSPRTLYGYTF
TRBV18	TRBJ1-5	.	TGTGCCAGCTCAGAGGGATTAGGCAATCAGCCCCAGCATTTT	CASSEGLGNQPQHF
TRBV5-1	TRBJ2-1	TRBD1	TGCGCCAGCAGCTTAGACAGGGAGATTGAGCAGTTCTTC	CASSLDREIEQFF
TRBV2	TRBJ1-1	.	TGTGCCAGCAGTGTCCGGGACAATTACATGAACACTGAAGCTTTCTTT	CASSVRDNYMNTEAFF
TRBV10-3	TRBJ1-1	TRBD1	TGTGCCATCAGCATCCGGGACAGGGGTACTGAAGCTTTCTTT	CAISIRDRGTEAFF
TRBV19	TRBJ2-2	TRBD2	TGTGCCAGCCCCGTTGAGCAAGCGGGGATCGGGAGCACCGGGGAGCTGTTTTTT	CASPVEQAGIGSTGELFF
TRBV7-9	TRBJ1-6	.	TGTGCCAGCAGCCCCTCTGGAGGGAATTCACCCCTCCACTTT	CASSPSGGNSPLHF
TRBV7-3	TRBJ1-2	.	TGTGCCAGCAGCCCCTCGGGTGGATATGGCTACACCTTC	CASSPSGGYGYTF
TRBV18	TRBJ1-5	.	TGTGCCAGCTCACCAGAACTTAGCAATCAGCCCCAGCATTTT	CASSPELSNQPQHF
TRBV14	TRBJ1-2	.	TGTGCCAGCAGCCAAGGCGGCTATGGCTACACCTTC	CASSQGGYGYTF
TRBV5-4	TRBJ2-1	TRBD2	TGTGCCAGCAGCTTGTCTTTAGCGGGAACTGAGCAGTTCTTC	CASSLSLAGTEQFF
TRBV5-1	TRBJ2-7	.	TGCGCCAGCAGCTTGGTCTCAGGGGATAGCGAGCAGTACTTC	CASSLVSGDSEQYF
TRBV6-6	TRBJ2-3	.	TGTGCCAGCGGCGAGGGGGGGGCCTTCACAGATACGCAGTATTTT	CASGEGGAFTDTQYF
TRBV5-7	TRBJ2-5	TRBD2	TGTGCCAGCAGCTTATGGACTAGCGGGTGTGAGACCCAGTACTTC	CASSLWTSGCETQYF